These 9 T cell receptor beta chains share one sample of origin, sequenced in a study of shared clonotypes between healthy human individuals. Generated by immunoSEQ multiplex PCR, the TCRdb table keeps only in-frame clones and is missing some. In the table there are under 1,900,000 clones, just under 99% of which are singletons. The sample taken for sequencing was naive CD4+ T cells sorted from blood. As for subset: CD45RA+ positively selected. These receptors all come from a man under 40 in good health.

The J gene is TRBJ2-1, the V gene TRBV7-6; D might be TRBD2 (6 bases). CDR1 and CDR2 (germline): SGHVS, FNYEAQ. The CDR3 has 16 amino acids. The V end lost 3 bases, the J end lost 8 bases, and 20 bases lay between the germline ends. CDR3 loop: CASSLGGLRRSHEQFF. The CDR3 DNA is TGTGCCAGCAGCTTGGGAGGACTACGGCGGTCACATGAGCAGTTCTTC.

The chain links TRBV2 to TRBJ2-1; no reliable D call. Germline assignment: CDR1 SNHLY and CDR2 FYNNEI. The CDR3 has 14 residues. Deletions cut 10 bases from V and 4 bases from J, with 17 bases between. The CDR3 sequence is CAISSGPRYNEQFF. CDR3 nucleotides: TGTGCCATCTCATCGGGTCCCAGGTACAATGAGCAGTTCTTC.

V is TRBV13 and J is TRBJ2-1; 11 nucleotides agree with TRBD2. CDR1 is PRHDT, CDR2 FYEKMQ, per germline (reference sequence). The CDR3 covers 16 residues. J gave up 7 bases and V 5 bases, and 10 bases lay outside the gene matches. CDR3 protein: CASSQRRLAGTNEQFF. The CDR3 DNA reads TGTGCCAGCAGCCAACGTAGACTAGCGGGAACTAATGAGCAGTTCTTC.

The chain carries TRBV13 and TRBJ2-2, with D unclear. CDR1 is PRHDT, CDR2 FYEKMQ, per germline (reference sequence). Deletions cut 5 bases from V and 4 bases from J, with 8 bases between. This CDR3 has 13 amino acids. This CDR3 is CASSPSSTGELFF. DNA of the CDR3: TGTGCCAGCAGCCCTTCCAGCACCGGGGAGCTGTTTTTT.

In DNA, the CDR3 is TGTGCCAGCAGCGTCGATGGCGGGAGGGGAAATTGGAATGAGCAGTTCTTC. It is translated as CASSVDGGRGNWNEQFF. The rearrangement links TRBV9 to TRBJ2-1; 9 nucleotides line up with TRBD2. The germline V gene has CDR1 SGDLS and CDR2 YYNGEE. This CDR3 is built from 17 residues. V trimming: 2 bases; J trimming: 7 bases; junction bases outside the gene matches: 13. Full variable domain (remainder filled in from reference TRBV9 and TRBJ2-1): DSGVTQTPKHLITATGQRVTLRCSPRSGDLSVYWYQQSLDQGLQFLIQYYNGEERAKGNILERFSAQQFPDLHSELNLSSLELGDSALYFCASSVDGGRGNWNEQFFGPGTRLTVL.

This chain connects TRBV10-3 to TRBJ1-2; no firm D call. V was pared by 0 bases and J by 8 bases, with 10 bases between. The V gene's germline CDR1 is ENHRY and CDR2 SYGVKD. This CDR3 spans 13 amino acids. The CDR3 sequence: CAISESDSLGYTF. In DNA, the CDR3 is TGTGCCATCAGTGAGTCGGACTCTCTCGGCTACACCTTC.

This rearrangement joins TRBV18 to TRBJ2-1; 11 bases agree with TRBD2. Germline CDR1 reads KGHSH; CDR2 reads LQKENI. The CDR3 runs to 20 residues. V dropped 3 bases and J dropped 0; count of bases not matched to a gene: 13. The CDR3 nucleotides are TGTGCCAGCTCACCTCCGAGGGCTAGCGGGAGGTCAAGCTCCTACAATGAGCAGTTCTTC. Its translation is CASSPPRASGRSSSYNEQFF.

In its sample, this clone was seen once. The V call is TRBV4-3, the J call TRBJ2-3, with D unresolved. Trimming shortened V by 0 bases and J by 0 bases, and 13 bases separated the two germline ends. Germline V gives CDR1 LGHNA, CDR2 YSLEER. This CDR3 is built from 17 residues. For the CDR3, the DNA is TGCGCCAGCAGCCAAGATCTCGGGTCTCTTAGCACAGATACGCAGTATTTT. It specifies CASSQDLGSLSTDTQYF.

The V call is TRBV10-3, the J call TRBJ2-2; the D gene is possibly TRBD1 (5 bases). Germline V gene lookup returns CDR1 ENHRY and CDR2 SYGVKD. This CDR3 is built from 15 residues. V lost 5 bases to trimming and J lost 6 bases, with 16 bases between them. The CDR3 here is CAISSQGSGAGELFF. Here the CDR3 DNA reads TGTGCCATCAGTAGTCAGGGATCCGGTGCCGGGGAGCTGTTTTTT.